Described below is a single T cell receptor beta chain sequence and its context. As yet, its antigen is unknown. The data derive from a study of T cells after yellow fever vaccination. TCRdb ran MiXCR on the 5' RACE reads and lists one entry per CDR3 protein. The sample has 230,000 or so distinct CDR3 sequences; about 3.5% are singletons. The study, taken as a whole, reports: When the response was secondary, it was weaker but reached its peak faster, day 5 versus 15. Post-booster samples contained most primary-vaccination clones (approximately 95% CD4, approximately 88% CD8).

J gave up 6 bases and V 2 bases, and 4 bases lay outside the gene matches. Looked up from germline, CDR1 is LNHNV and CDR2 is YYDKDF (reference sequence). The CDR3 contains 14 residues. The TCR was taken from a man aged 18 to 35 who received the YFV17D yellow fever vaccine. This chain connects TRBV15 to TRBJ2-7; TRBD2 matches 10 bases. The sample here was PBMCs, taken 15 days after the yellow fever booster vaccination. CDR3 coding DNA: TGTGCCACCAGCAGATTGGGACTAGCGTCCGAGCAGTACTTC. Translating it yields CATSRLGLASEQYF.